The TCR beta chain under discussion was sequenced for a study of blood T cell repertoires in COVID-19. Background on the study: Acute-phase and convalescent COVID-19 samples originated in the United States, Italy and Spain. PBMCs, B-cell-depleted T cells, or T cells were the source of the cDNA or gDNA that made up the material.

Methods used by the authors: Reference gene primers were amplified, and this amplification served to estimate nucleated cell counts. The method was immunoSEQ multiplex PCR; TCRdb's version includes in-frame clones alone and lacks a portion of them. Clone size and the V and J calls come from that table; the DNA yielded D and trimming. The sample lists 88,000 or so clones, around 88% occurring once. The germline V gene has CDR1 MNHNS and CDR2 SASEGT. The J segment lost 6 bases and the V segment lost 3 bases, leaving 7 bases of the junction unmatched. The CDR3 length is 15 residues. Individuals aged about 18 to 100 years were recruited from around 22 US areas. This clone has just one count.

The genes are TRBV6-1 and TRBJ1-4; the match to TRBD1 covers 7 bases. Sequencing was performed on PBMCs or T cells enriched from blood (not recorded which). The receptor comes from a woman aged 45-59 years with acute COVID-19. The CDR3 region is CASSEETGNYEKLFF. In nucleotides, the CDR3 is TGTGCCAGCAGTGAGGAGACAGGGAACTATGAAAAACTGTTTTTT.